The rows below give T cell receptor beta chains drawn from one sample of a study of blood T cell repertoires in COVID-19. The table came from immunoSEQ multiplex PCR; TCRdb's copy has only in-frame clones and leaves some out. The repertoire holds around 160,000 clones, 70% to 90% seen once, with nearly 8.5% in the top ten. Sequencing was done on a sample of peripheral blood. These receptors were taken from a man in his sixties with acute or convalescent COVID-19. Both conserved end residues are part of each CDR3. D genes are given only for firm matches. Size is stated for part of the rows, as once, few or many counts, or as a class when the clone is expanded.

CDR3nt | CDR3aa | abundance | j_gene | d_gene | v_gene
TGTGCCAGCAGCTTAGGAGTTTCTGGAAACACCATATATTTT | CASSLGVSGNTIYF | . | TRBJ1-3 | . | TRBV7-9
TGCGCCAGCAGGGGGGGCGGGACAGTGAACACTGAAGCTTTCTTT | CASRGGGTVNTEAFF | . | TRBJ1-1 | TRBD1 | TRBV5-1
TGTGCCAGCGTGACAGGGGGCCTCTACGAGCAGTACTTC | CASVTGGLYEQYF | . | TRBJ2-7 | TRBD1 | TRBV6-5
TGCAGTGCTAGTGGGGGACAACGGAGTACCGGGGAGCTGTTTTTT | CSASGGQRSTGELFF | . | TRBJ2-2 | . | TRBV20-1
TGTGTCAGAACGAAATGGGGGGGTCTTACGGGTAGCCCGAACTATGGCTACACCTTC | CVRTKWGGLTGSPNYGYTF | . | TRBJ1-2 | . | TRBV7-5
TGCGCCAGCAGCTTGGGCGTGGTAAGCCCCCCCAATGAGCAGTTCTTC | CASSLGVVSPPNEQFF | few | TRBJ2-1 | . | TRBV5-1
TGTGCCACCAGTGATCCTAGGACAGGCTATGGCTACACCTTC | CATSDPRTGYGYTF | . | TRBJ1-2 | TRBD1 | TRBV24-1
TGCGCCAGCAGCCAAGAATGGGGCGCCCAAGAGACCCAGTACTTC | CASSQEWGAQETQYF | . | TRBJ2-5 | . | TRBV4-1
TGTGCCAGCAGCTTAGTTGCGACTAGCGGGAGTTCGTACGAGCAGTACTTC | CASSLVATSGSSYEQYF | . | TRBJ2-7 | TRBD2 | TRBV11-2
TGTGCCATCAGTGAGTCCGACAGGCAGACGGAGACCCAGTACTTC | CAISESDRQTETQYF | once | TRBJ2-5 | . | TRBV10-3
TGTGCCAGCAGTGAACCAGGGGGCGCCGTGGGAAACACCATATATTTT | CASSEPGGAVGNTIYF | . | TRBJ1-3 | TRBD1 | TRBV28
TGTGCCAGCAGTTTATCTGGTACACTAGTATCGGGCTACACCTTC | CASSLSGTLVSGYTF | . | TRBJ1-2 | . | TRBV28
TGTGCCAGCAGTTATTCGGGGCGTAGCGGGAGCTATAGCGAGCAGTACTTC | CASSYSGRSGSYSEQYF | . | TRBJ2-7 | TRBD2 | TRBV6-2/TRBV6-3
TGTGCCAGTAGTACAGGTCAACTAGCGGGCCGTTACACCGGGGAGCTGTTTTTT | CASSTGQLAGRYTGELFF | . | TRBJ2-2 | TRBD2 | TRBV19
TGTGCCAGCAGTTTATCACGGTTGGGAGGGAGGAGAGAGACCCAGTACTTC | CASSLSRLGGRRETQYF | . | TRBJ2-5 | TRBD2 | TRBV27
TGTGCCTGGAGTTCGGGACAGGGGGCGCGGGAGACCCAGTACTTC | CAWSSGQGARETQYF | few | TRBJ2-5 | TRBD1 | TRBV30
TGTGCCAGCAGCGTAGCACCTAGCGCCTCCTACGAGCAGTACTTC | CASSVAPSASYEQYF | . | TRBJ2-7 | . | TRBV9